One and the same sample provided the 26 T cell receptor beta chains below, sequenced in a study of T cell changes during pregnancy in multiple sclerosis (dated 2019 in TCRdb). Library construction relied on the immunoSEQ multiplex PCR assay. In its TCRdb copy, this immuneACCESS table keeps in-frame sequences only and misses some clones. Where compared with another copy, unresolved V genes explain less than half of these, and the others have no known cause. The sample records about 41,000 clones, 89% of which are singletons. Approximately 0.59% of the sample comes from the top ten. Sequences were derived from CD4+ T cells from peripheral blood mononuclear cells, sampled in the first trimester of pregnancy. The receptors originated from a female donor with multiple sclerosis, enrolled in a pregnancy study.

This chain uses TRBV19 with TRBJ2-5; D is undetermined. Trimming left V 7 bases short and J 3 bases short, with 12 bases between. The V gene's germline CDR1 is LNHDA and CDR2 SQIVND (reference sequence). This CDR3 contains 13 residues. The CDR3 region has the DNA TGTGCCAGTACCAGACTCGGCGAAGAGACCCAGTACTTC. This codes for CASTRLGEETQYF.

This rearrangement joins TRBV5-4 to TRBJ1-2, with a possible D match to TRBD1 (5 bases). The CDR3 consists of 13 residues. The germline CDR1 and CDR2 sequences are SGHNT and YYREEE (reference sequence). Between the trimmed V and J ends, which lost 1 base and 6 bases, there was a span of 10 bases. DNA for the CDR3: TGTGCCAGCAGCTTGCAAGGGGTTAATGGCTACACCTTC. Amino acids: CASSLQGVNGYTF.

This clone occurred once. V and J are TRBV2 and TRBJ1-4; a possible D gene is TRBD1 (6 bases). Trimming removed 5 bases from V and 4 bases from J, with 14 bases in between. The CDR3 length is 15 residues. Germline-derived CDR1 and CDR2 are SNHLY and FYNNEI. CDR3: CASSSQGYSNEKLFF. DNA of the CDR3: TGTGCCAGCAGTTCCCAGGGGTACAGTAATGAAAAACTGTTTTTT.

The chain uses TRBV9 and TRBJ2-7, with D perhaps TRBD1 (5 bases). Deletions cut 0 bases from V and 5 bases from J, with 15 bases between. Per germline, CDR1 SGDLS and CDR2 YYNGEE. This CDR3 contains 15 residues. The CDR3 sequence: CASSVAQGYRDEQYF. The CDR3, as DNA: TGTGCCAGCAGCGTAGCCCAGGGCTACCGGGACGAGCAGTACTTC.

V gene TRBV9 combines with J gene TRBJ2-3; TRBD2 matches 9 bases. Looked up from germline, CDR1 is SGDLS and CDR2 is YYNGEE. The CDR3 runs to 16 residues. The junction had 8 bases not matched to a gene; V was cut back by 4 bases and J by 2 bases. The CDR3 nucleotides are TGTGCCAGCAGCCCCTCTAGCGGGACCTCCACAGATACGCAGTATTTT. Its translation is CASSPSSGTSTDTQYF.

The rearrangement joins TRBV7-8 to TRBJ1-5, with D perhaps matching TRBD1 (6 bases). Per the germline V gene, CDR1 is SGHVS and CDR2 is FQNEAQ. Trimming stripped 1 base from V and 5 bases from J, with 9 bases between. CDR3 length: 14 residues. DNA of the CDR3: TGTGCCAGCAGCTTAGGAGGGGGAGATCAGCCCCAGCATTTT. The encoded protein is CASSLGGGDQPQHF.

The rearrangement uses TRBV28 and TRBJ1-1; D not certain. CDR1 and CDR2 (germline): MDHEN, SYDVKM. Trimming shortened V by 3 bases and J by 2 bases, and 19 bases separated the two germline ends. The CDR3 runs to 17 residues. The CDR3 sequence is CASSFNFAGPGNTEAFF. CDR3 sequence (DNA): TGTGCCAGCAGTTTCAACTTCGCCGGGCCGGGAAACACTGAAGCTTTCTTT. Using reference TRBV28 and TRBJ1-1 for the parts outside the CDR3, the full variable domain is DVKVTQSSRYLVKRTGEKVFLECVQDMDHENMFWYRQDPGLGLRLIYFSYDVKMKEKGDIPEGYSVSREKKERFSLILESASTNQTSMYLCASSFNFAGPGNTEAFFGQGTRLTVV.

J is TRBJ2-3 and V is TRBV2, with D possibly TRBD2 on 5 matching bases. Germline values: CDR1 SNHLY, CDR2 FYNNEI. Between the trimmed V and J ends, which lost 6 bases and 1 base, there was a span of 11 bases. This CDR3 has 14 amino acids. CDR3 protein: CASSVSVGTDTQYF. CDR3 sequence (DNA): TGTGCCAGCAGCGTTAGCGTGGGCACAGATACGCAGTATTTT.

The V and J genes are TRBV13 and TRBJ2-1; 8 bases fit TRBD2. Germline CDR1 is PRHDT and CDR2 is FYEKMQ (reference sequence). The CDR3 sequence is 14 residues long. V was pared by 4 bases and J by 6 bases, with 5 bases of the junction left unmatched. This CDR3 reads CASSSRLAINEQFF. The CDR3 DNA reads as TGTGCCAGCAGCTCCAGACTAGCGATCAATGAGCAGTTCTTC.

The chain employs TRBV7-2 and TRBJ2-1; D is unclear. This CDR3 comprises 16 residues. V lost 0 bases to trimming and J lost 3 bases, with 12 bases between them. CDR1 is SGHTA and CDR2 is FQGNSA in the germline V gene. The chain's CDR3 is CASSLAAFQIYNEQFF. CDR3 coding DNA: TGTGCCAGCAGCTTAGCGGCCTTCCAAATCTACAATGAGCAGTTCTTC.

V is TRBV7-2 and J is TRBJ2-3; 7 nucleotides line up with TRBD1. The CDR3 length is 16 residues. V dropped 5 bases and J dropped 5; count of bases not matched to a gene: 13. The germline gives CDR1 SGHTA, CDR2 FQGNSA. The CDR3 DNA is TGTGCCAGCAGCACGTTCACAGGGGCTATCGGAGATACGCAGTATTTT. It codes for CASSTFTGAIGDTQYF.

The genes are TRBV19 and TRBJ2-3; 8 positions agree with TRBD1. The CDR3 runs 15 residues. V gave up 5 bases and J gave up 2 bases; unmatched junction bases: 6. Looked up from germline, CDR1 is LNHDA and CDR2 is SQIVND (reference sequence). CDR3 sequence reads: CASSGGQGATDTQYF. For the CDR3, the DNA is TGTGCCAGTAGTGGCGGTCAGGGGGCCACAGATACGCAGTATTTT. Together with reference TRBV19 and TRBJ2-3, the CDR3 gives the full variable domain: DGGITQSPKYLFRKEGQNVTLSCEQNLNHDAMYWYRQDPGQGLRLIYYSQIVNDFQKGDIAEGYSVSREKKESFPLTVTSAQKNPTAFYLCASSGGQGATDTQYFGPGTRLTVL.

The chain uses TRBV6-5 and TRBJ2-7, with a weak D call TRBD2 (6 bases). Germline CDR1 reads MNHEY; CDR2 reads SVGAGI. The CDR3 runs 14 residues. Trimming stripped 0 bases from V and 3 bases from J, with 9 bases between. Here the CDR3 reads CASSYSTSNYEQYF. The DNA for the CDR3 is TGTGCCAGCAGTTACTCTACTAGCAACTACGAGCAGTACTTC.

This chain uses TRBV23-1 with TRBJ2-6; D uncertain. TRBV23-1 is labeled an ORF, and its function is uncertain. The CDR3 runs to 15 residues. Trimming cost V 4 bases and J 1 base, with 8 bases left between them. The CDR3 nucleotides are TGCGCCAGCAGTCTCCCCTGTTCTGGGGCCAACGTCCTGACTTTC. Protein: CASSLPCSGANVLTF.

V usage is TRBV5-6 and J usage is TRBJ2-1, with 7 bases matching TRBD2. Germline V gene sequence: CDR1 SGHDT, CDR2 YYEEEE. The CDR3 spans 17 residues. V gave up 2 bases and J gave up 8 bases; unmatched junction bases: 16. The CDR3 DNA sequence: TGTGCCAGCAGCTTAAATCGACTAGCTGGAGTTTTCTATGAGCAGTTCTTC. Amino acids: CASSLNRLAGVFYEQFF.

This clone was seen only a few times. The same CDR3 is also encoded by other DNA sequences in this sample. This chain connects TRBV11-2 to TRBJ1-2, with D maybe TRBD1 (5 bases). CDR1 is SGHAT, CDR2 FQNNGV, per germline. Trimming took 2 bases from V and 8 from J, leaving 9 bases between them. The CDR3 is 12 amino acids. CDR3 DNA sequence: TGTGCCAGCAGCTTAACGGGGGTCGGCTACACCTTC. Protein sequence: CASSLTGVGYTF.

V and J are TRBV7-9 and TRBJ1-1, with D perhaps TRBD1 (6 bases). CDR1 and CDR2 (germline): SEHNR, FQNEAQ (reference sequence). The V gene lost 5 bases and the J gene lost 4 bases, with 14 bases spanning the gap. This CDR3 is 14 amino acids long. The CDR3 is CASSLGGGFTEAFF. In DNA form, the CDR3 reads TGTGCCAGCAGCCTAGGGGGGGGGTTCACTGAAGCTTTCTTT.

This clone was observed once. The rearrangement joins TRBV28 to TRBJ1-5; weak D call: TRBD1 (5 bases). V was trimmed by 4 bases and J by 3 bases, leaving 13 bases between them. Germline V gene sequence: CDR1 MDHEN, CDR2 SYDVKM. The CDR3 is 15 amino acids. The CDR3 nucleotides are TGTGCCAGCAGTTCTTCTGGGGCCCTCAATCAGCCCCAGCATTTT. Translated: CASSSSGALNQPQHF.

This chain links TRBV28 with TRBJ2-7, with D uncertain. Germline V gene data show CDR1 as MDHEN and CDR2 as SYDVKM. With 7 bases removed from V and 2 bases from J, the gap between germline ends came to 12 bases. The CDR3 loop spans 13 amino acids. In DNA form, the CDR3 reads TGTGCCAGCACCTTGCCAGGTCCCTACGAGCAGTACTTC. Translating gives CASTLPGPYEQYF.

This sequence joins TRBV5-1 and TRBJ2-2; TRBD2 aligns across 12 bases. This CDR3 has 18 residues. The V gene's germline CDR1 is SGHRS and CDR2 YFSETQ. V trimming: 2 bases; J trimming: 4 bases; junction bases outside the gene matches: 9. CDR3 region: CASSFGTSGRSGTGELFF. CDR3 nucleotides: TGCGCCAGCAGCTTTGGGACTAGCGGGCGATCGGGCACCGGGGAGCTGTTTTTT.

In this sample, this clone turned up once. V and J are TRBV28 and TRBJ2-7; 10 positions agree with TRBD1. The CDR3 totals 16 residues. Germline CDR1 reads MDHEN; CDR2 reads SYDVKM. Germline trimming cut 7 bases from V and 7 bases from J; bases unmatched to any gene: 16. CDR3 sequence reads: CASTSSRTGGVSEQYF. CDR3 in DNA: TGTGCCAGCACAAGCTCTCGGACAGGGGGGGTAAGTGAGCAGTACTTC.

The V and J genes are TRBV19 and TRBJ2-5; 10 bases are shared with TRBD2. Per germline, CDR1 LNHDA and CDR2 SQIVND (reference sequence). The CDR3 loop spans 12 amino acids. V shed 7 bases and J 9 bases; nucleotides not matched to a gene: 5. The DNA for the CDR3 is TGTGCCAGTACAAGCGGGAGGGCCCCCCAGTACTTC. It yields the protein CASTSGRAPQYF.

A note on this clone: The limits of the CDR3 on the DNA are not certain, so only TCRdb's listed CDR3 is given. V and J are TRBV7-9 and TRBJ2-3; the table's D call of TRBD1 was not tested on the DNA. From its first to its last residue, the CDR3 has 15 amino acids. Per the germline V gene, CDR1 is SEHNR and CDR2 is FQNEAQ (reference sequence). The CDR3 loop reads CASNNQGGVGSGIDF.

This clone was detected once. The V and J genes are TRBV18 and TRBJ2-7; TRBD1 matches 11 bases. Trimming at V came to 3 bases and at J to 2 bases, leaving 9 bases not matched to a gene. The CDR3 length is 17 residues. Germline V gives CDR1 KGHSH, CDR2 LQKENI. In DNA, the CDR3 is TGTGCCAGCTCACCGCTCGGACAGGGGGCAACAACCTACGAGCAGTACTTC. Its protein product is CASSPLGQGATTYEQYF.

V is TRBV20-1 and J is TRBJ2-5, with no clear D. CDR3 length: 11 residues. CDR1 and CDR2 (germline): DFQATT, SNEGSKA (reference sequence). The V end lost 3 bases, the J end lost 2 bases, and 4 bases lay between the germline ends. CDR3 loop: CSASLQETQYF. CDR3 bases: TGCAGTGCTAGTCTGCAAGAGACCCAGTACTTC.

This clone was counted a few times. The chain joins TRBV6-1 to TRBJ1-5; TRBD1 matches at 10 bases. The CDR3 length is 14 residues. Germline CDR1 reads MNHNS; CDR2 reads SASEGT. V dropped 4 bases and J dropped 5; count of bases not matched to a gene: 2. In nucleotides, the CDR3 is TGTGCCAGCAGTGCCGGGACAGGGGATCAGCCCCAGCATTTT. This sequence encodes CASSAGTGDQPQHF.